This T cell receptor beta chain was identified in a study of control samples from healthy donors and cancer patients. This CDR3 has 15 amino acids. From germline, CDR1 is SGDLS and CDR2 YYNGEE. The ends were cut back, 4 bases at V and 8 bases at J, with 19 bases in the middle. Some clones are missing from TCRdb's copy, which holds only in-frame ones; the method was immunoSEQ multiplex PCR. The sample includes 55,000 to 85,000 clones, 89% of them seen just once. Sequences were obtained from PBMCs. The chain links TRBV9 to TRBJ2-1; D may be TRBD2 (7 bases). The clonotype comes from a man aged 55 to 69 with lung cancer. The CDR3 nucleotides read TGTGCCAGCAGCCCCCCCCCGGGGGGCCTTTATGAGCAGTTCTTC. Its translation is CASSPPPGGLYEQFF.